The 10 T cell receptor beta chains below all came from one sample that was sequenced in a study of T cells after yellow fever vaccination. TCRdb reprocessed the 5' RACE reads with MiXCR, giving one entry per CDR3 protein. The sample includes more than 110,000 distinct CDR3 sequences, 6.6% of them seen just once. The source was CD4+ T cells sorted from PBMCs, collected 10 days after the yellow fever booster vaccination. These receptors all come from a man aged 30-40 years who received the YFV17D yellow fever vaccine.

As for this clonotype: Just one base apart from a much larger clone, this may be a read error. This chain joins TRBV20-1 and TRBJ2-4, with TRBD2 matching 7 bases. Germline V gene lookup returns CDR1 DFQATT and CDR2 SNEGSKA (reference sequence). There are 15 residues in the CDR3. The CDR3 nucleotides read TGCAGTGCTAGCGACCGGAGACTAGCCAAAATCATTCAGTACTTC. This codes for CSASDRRLAKIIQYF.

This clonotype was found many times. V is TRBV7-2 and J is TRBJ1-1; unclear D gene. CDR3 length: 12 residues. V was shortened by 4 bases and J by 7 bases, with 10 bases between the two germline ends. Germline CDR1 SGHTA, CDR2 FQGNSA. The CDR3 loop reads CASSWLIGEAFF. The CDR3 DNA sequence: TGTGCCAGCAGCTGGTTAATAGGTGAAGCTTTCTTT.

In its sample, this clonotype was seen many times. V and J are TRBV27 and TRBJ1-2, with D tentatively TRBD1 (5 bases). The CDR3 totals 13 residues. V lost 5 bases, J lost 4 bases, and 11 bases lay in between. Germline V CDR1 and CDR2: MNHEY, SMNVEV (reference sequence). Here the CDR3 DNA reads TGTGCCAGCAGTAAGAGACAGTCCTATGGCTACACCTTC. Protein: CASSKRQSYGYTF.

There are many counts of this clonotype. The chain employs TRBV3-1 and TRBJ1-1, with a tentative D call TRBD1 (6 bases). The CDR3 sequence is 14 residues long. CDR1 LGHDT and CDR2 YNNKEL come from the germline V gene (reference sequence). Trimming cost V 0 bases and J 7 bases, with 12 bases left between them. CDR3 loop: CASSQDLWGLEAFF. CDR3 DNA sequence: TGTGCCAGCAGCCAAGATCTGTGGGGGCTTGAAGCTTTCTTT.

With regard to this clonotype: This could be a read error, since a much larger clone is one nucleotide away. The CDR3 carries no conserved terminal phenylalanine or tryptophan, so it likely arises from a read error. CDR3 coding DNA: TGTGCCAGCAGCAATGGGAGAGACAATGAGCAGTTCTCC. It codes for CASSNGRDNEQFS. The chain joins TRBV7-7 to TRBJ2-1; D is possibly TRBD2 (5 bases). The CDR3 spans 13 residues. The V gene's germline CDR1 is SSHAT and CDR2 FNYEAQ (reference sequence). Trimming took off 5 bases at V and 5 bases at J, with 10 bases between the two ends.

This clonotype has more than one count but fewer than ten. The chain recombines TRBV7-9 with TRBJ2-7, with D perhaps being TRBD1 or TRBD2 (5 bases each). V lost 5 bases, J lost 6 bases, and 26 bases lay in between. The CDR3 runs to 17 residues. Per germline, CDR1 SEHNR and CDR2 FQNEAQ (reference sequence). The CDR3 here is CASSGPGQSFIRTEQYF. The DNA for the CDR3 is TGTGCCAGCAGCGGACCGGGGCAGTCCTTTATACGTACCGAGCAGTACTTC. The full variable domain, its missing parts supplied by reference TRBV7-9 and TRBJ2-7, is DTGVSQNPRHKITKRGQNVTFRCDPISEHNRLYWYRQTLGQGPEFLTYFQNEAQLEKSRLLSDRFSAERPKGSFSTLEIQRTEQGDSAMYLCASSGPGQSFIRTEQYFGPGTRLTVT.

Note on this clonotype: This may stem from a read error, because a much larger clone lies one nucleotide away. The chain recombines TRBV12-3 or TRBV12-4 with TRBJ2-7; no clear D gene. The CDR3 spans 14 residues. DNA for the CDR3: TGTGCCAGCAGTATCGGTTCCCGAGGTTCCGAGCGGTACTTC. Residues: CASSIGSRGSERYF.

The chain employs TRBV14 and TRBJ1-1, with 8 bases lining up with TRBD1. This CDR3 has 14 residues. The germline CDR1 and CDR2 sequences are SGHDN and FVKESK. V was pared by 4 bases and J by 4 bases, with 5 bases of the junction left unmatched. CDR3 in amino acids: CASSLHRGSTEAFF. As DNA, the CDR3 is TGTGCCAGCAGCCTTCACAGGGGGTCCACTGAAGCTTTCTTT.

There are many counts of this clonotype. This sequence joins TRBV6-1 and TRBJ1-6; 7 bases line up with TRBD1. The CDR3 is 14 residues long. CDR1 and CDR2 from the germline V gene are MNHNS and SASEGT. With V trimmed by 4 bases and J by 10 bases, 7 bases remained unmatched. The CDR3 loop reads CASSGTGGRSPLHF. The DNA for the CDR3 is TGTGCCAGCAGTGGGACAGGAGGGAGGTCACCCCTCCACTTT.

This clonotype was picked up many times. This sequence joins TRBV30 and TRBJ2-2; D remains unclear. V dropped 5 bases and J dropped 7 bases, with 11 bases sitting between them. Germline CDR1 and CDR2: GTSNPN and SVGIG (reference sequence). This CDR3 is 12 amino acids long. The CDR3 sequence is CAWGPPGGELFF. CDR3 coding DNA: TGTGCCTGGGGCCCCCCAGGCGGGGAGCTGTTTTTT.